Presented here are 17 T cell receptor beta chains from one specimen sequenced in a study of T cells after posttransplantation cyclophosphamide (TCRdb year 2016). The library relied on the immunoSEQ multiplex PCR assay. In TCRdb, the immuneACCESS table is reduced to in-frame sequences with V and J assigned. These tables do not hold every clone; where another copy was compared, an unresolved V gene accounts for under half, and the others remain unexplained. The sample features over 35,000 clones, and none is a singleton. In total, the top ten clones hold 2.5% of the sample. Sequenced material: PBMCs. The receptors originated from a man in his fifties or sixties in good health, CMV-negative, and a related stem cell transplant donor.

This clone was detected many times. The chain combines TRBV7-3 with TRBJ2-6; weak D call: TRBD1 (6 bases). Germline V lookup: CDR1 SGHTA, CDR2 FQGTGA. The CDR3 has 19 residues. The ends were cut back, 0 bases at V and 0 bases at J, with 15 bases in the middle. The CDR3 bases are TGTGCCAGCAGCTTAACGACGACAGGCCCCAGCTCTGGGGCCAACGTCCTGACTTTC. It yields the protein CASSLTTTGPSSGANVLTF.

Many counts were recorded for this clone. The genes are TRBV7-9 and TRBJ1-5, with 9 nucleotides matching TRBD1. CDR1 SEHNR and CDR2 FQNEAQ come from the germline V gene (reference sequence). The CDR3 length is 15 residues. J gave up 2 bases and V 5 bases, and 4 bases lay outside the gene matches. CDR3 amino acids: CASSRDRVGNQPQHF. The DNA of the CDR3 is TGTGCCAGCAGCCGGGACAGGGTGGGCAATCAGCCCCAGCATTTT. Combining the CDR3 with reference TRBV7-9 and TRBJ1-5 gives the whole variable domain DTGVSQNPRHKITKRGQNVTFRCDPISEHNRLYWYRQTLGQGPEFLTYFQNEAQLEKSRLLSDRFSAERPKGSFSTLEIQRTEQGDSAMYLCASSRDRVGNQPQHFGDGTRLSIL.

Worth noting for this clone: This same CDR3 is encoded by further DNA sequences in the sample. In nucleotides, the CDR3 is TGTGCCAGCAGCCCGACAGACTCGGTCACAGATACGCAGTATTTT. Amino acids: CASSPTDSVTDTQYF. The V call is TRBV9, the J call TRBJ2-3; D is perhaps TRBD1 (5 bases). Germline V gives CDR1 SGDLS, CDR2 YYNGEE. The CDR3 contains 15 residues. V dropped 4 bases and J dropped 2 bases, with 14 bases sitting between them.

This clone was detected ten times or more. The gene calls are TRBV6-6 and TRBJ2-7, with D unresolved. The V end was cut by 6 bases, the J end by 5 bases, with 11 bases between. The CDR3 extends over 12 amino acids. Germline V CDR1 and CDR2: MNHNY, SVGAGI (reference sequence). CDR3 protein: CASSYALDEQYF. The CDR3 nucleotides are TGTGCCAGCAGCTACGCATTAGACGAGCAGTACTTC.

This clone was detected many times. The chain is built from TRBV29-1 and TRBJ1-2; 9 positions agree with TRBD1. This CDR3 comprises 14 residues. Germline lookup yields CDR1 SQVTM and CDR2 ANQGSEA. V shed 0 bases and J 7 bases; nucleotides not matched to a gene: 6. The CDR3 DNA sequence: TGCAGCGTTGAAGATCAGGGGACAGGGACTGGCTACACCTTC. Protein: CSVEDQGTGTGYTF. Combining the CDR3 with reference TRBV29-1 and TRBJ1-2 gives the whole variable domain SAVISQKPSRDICQRGTSLTIQCQVDSQVTMMFWYRQQPGQSLTLIATANQGSEATYESGFVIDKFPISRPNLTFSTLTVSNMSPEDSSIYLCSVEDQGTGTGYTFGSGTRLTVV.

The sample holds a few counts of this clone. V and J are TRBV5-5 and TRBJ2-7; D uncertain. The CDR3 runs 11 residues. Trimming took off 0 bases at V and 4 bases at J, with 2 bases between the two ends. Per the germline V gene, CDR1 is SGHKS and CDR2 is YYEKEE (reference sequence). The CDR3 DNA sequence: TGTGCCAGCAGCTTGGCTTACGAGCAGTACTTC. Protein: CASSLAYEQYF.

Ten or more counts support this clone. V usage is TRBV5-5 and J usage is TRBJ1-1; unclear D gene. Trimming took 2 bases from V and 5 from J, leaving 7 bases between them. The CDR3 loop spans 12 amino acids. Germline V lookup: CDR1 SGHKS, CDR2 YYEKEE (reference sequence). This CDR3 reads CASSFRGTEAFF. The CDR3 DNA reads as TGTGCCAGCAGCTTTCGCGGGACTGAAGCTTTCTTT.

At least ten counts were recorded for this clone. The chain links TRBV5-6 to TRBJ2-2; TRBD1 aligns across 7 bases. Germline trimming cut 4 bases from V and 0 bases from J; bases unmatched to any gene: 6. The germline gives CDR1 SGHDT, CDR2 YYEEEE. This CDR3 is 16 amino acids long. The CDR3 sequence: CASSLGQPTNTGELFF. CDR3 DNA sequence: TGTGCCAGCAGCCTGGGACAGCCGACGAACACCGGGGAGCTGTTTTTT.

This clone was seen at least ten times. The chain combines TRBV7-2 with TRBJ2-7, with TRBD1 matching over 7 bases. V dropped 5 bases and J dropped 3; count of bases not matched to a gene: 10. The CDR3 covers 15 residues. Per germline, CDR1 SGHTA and CDR2 FQGNSA. Here the CDR3 DNA reads TGTGCCAGCAGCCCCGGCGCCGGGACAGACTACGAGCAGTACTTC. It specifies CASSPGAGTDYEQYF.

The V gene is TRBV6-5, the J gene TRBJ1-2, with 8 bases that match TRBD1. Trimming took 4 bases from V and 3 from J; bases not matched to a gene: 7. The germline CDR1 and CDR2 sequences are MNHEY and SVGAGI. The CDR3 sequence is 15 residues long. CDR3 DNA: TGTGCCAGCAGTTCAGGGGGCGGCGGTTACTATGGCTACACCTTC. This encodes CASSSGGGGYYGYTF.

This clone occurred many times. The chain employs TRBV27 and TRBJ1-2; D might be TRBD1 (6 bases). The V end was cut by 0 bases, the J end by 8 bases, with 13 bases between. Germline-derived CDR1 and CDR2 are MNHEY and SMNVEV (reference sequence). The length of the CDR3 is 14 residues. DNA for the CDR3: TGTGCCAGCAGTTTATCTGTGGGGGCGCGAGGCTACACCTTC. Its protein is CASSLSVGARGYTF.

This clone came up many times. The chain links TRBV11-2 to TRBJ2-3; maybe TRBD1 (5 bases). The CDR3 has 16 amino acids. V was pared by 6 bases and J by 0 bases, with 16 bases between. CDR1 and CDR2 from the germline V gene are SGHAT and FQNNGV. CDR3 amino acids: CASRPNRRTSTDTQYF. The CDR3 nucleotides read TGTGCCAGCAGACCCAACAGGAGAACAAGCACAGATACGCAGTATTTT.

The chain carries TRBV23-1 and TRBJ1-2; D unresolved. TRBV23-1 is known as an ORF, though its function is uncertain. V lost 7 bases and J lost 0, with 21 bases in between. This CDR3 contains 17 residues. The CDR3 is CASIQRVFSSTNYGYTF. CDR3 DNA: TGCGCCAGCATCCAACGGGTATTCAGCTCGACTAACTATGGCTACACCTTC.

The sample holds many counts of this clone. This chain uses TRBV9 with TRBJ1-2; perhaps TRBD1 as D (5 bases). Germline CDR1 and CDR2: SGDLS and YYNGEE. V gave up 2 bases and J gave up 6 bases, with 17 bases separating them. There are 15 residues in the CDR3. Written as DNA, the CDR3 is TGTGCCAGCAGCGTTTCTGGGCGGGGGGTTGATGGCTACACCTTC. This sequence encodes CASSVSGRGVDGYTF. The entire variable domain, with the rest obtained from reference TRBV9 and TRBJ1-2, is as follows: DSGVTQTPKHLITATGQRVTLRCSPRSGDLSVYWYQQSLDQGLQFLIQYYNGEERAKGNILERFSAQQFPDLHSELNLSSLELGDSALYFCASSVSGRGVDGYTFGSGTRLTVV.

This clone came up many times. This chain uses TRBV5-1 with TRBJ2-2; D is unresolved. V lost 2 bases and J lost 5, with 10 bases in between. This CDR3 has 14 residues. Germline V CDR1 and CDR2: SGHRS, YFSETQ. The CDR3 DNA reads TGCGCCAGCAGCTTTCTAGGTATTACCGGGGAGCTGTTTTTT. Amino acid sequence: CASSFLGITGELFF.

This clone was counted many times. The chain carries TRBV18 and TRBJ2-7; 10 bases are shared with TRBD1. The CDR3 runs to 14 residues. Germline trimming cut 4 bases from V and 3 bases from J; bases unmatched to any gene: 3. Germline CDR1 reads KGHSH; CDR2 reads LQKENI. This CDR3 reads CASSLDRGIYEQYF. The CDR3 coding sequence is TGTGCCAGCTCACTGGACAGGGGGATCTACGAGCAGTACTTC.

The sample holds many counts of this clone. The CDR3 is CASSSTGTGAYNEQFF. CDR3 DNA sequence: TGTGCCAGCAGTTCCACCGGGACAGGGGCATACAATGAGCAGTTCTTC. This sequence joins TRBV9 and TRBJ2-1, with TRBD1 identical over 10 bases. With 5 bases clipped from V and 4 bases from J, the junction kept 9 bases outside the gene matches. In germline, CDR1 is SGDLS, CDR2 YYNGEE. The CDR3 is made up of 16 amino acids.